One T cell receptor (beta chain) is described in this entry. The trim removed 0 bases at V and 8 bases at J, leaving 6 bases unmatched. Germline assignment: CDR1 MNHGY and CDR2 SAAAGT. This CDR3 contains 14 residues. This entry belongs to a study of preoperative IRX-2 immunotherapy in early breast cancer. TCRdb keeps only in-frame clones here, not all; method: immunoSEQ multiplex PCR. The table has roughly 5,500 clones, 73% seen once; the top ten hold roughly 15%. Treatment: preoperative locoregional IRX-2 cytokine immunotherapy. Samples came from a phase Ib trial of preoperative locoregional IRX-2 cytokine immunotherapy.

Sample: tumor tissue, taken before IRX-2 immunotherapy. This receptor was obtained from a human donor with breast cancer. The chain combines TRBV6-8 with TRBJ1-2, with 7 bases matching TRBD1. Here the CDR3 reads CASSYSRQGGGYTF. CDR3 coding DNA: TGTGCCAGCAGTTACTCCCGACAGGGTGGCGGCTACACCTTC.